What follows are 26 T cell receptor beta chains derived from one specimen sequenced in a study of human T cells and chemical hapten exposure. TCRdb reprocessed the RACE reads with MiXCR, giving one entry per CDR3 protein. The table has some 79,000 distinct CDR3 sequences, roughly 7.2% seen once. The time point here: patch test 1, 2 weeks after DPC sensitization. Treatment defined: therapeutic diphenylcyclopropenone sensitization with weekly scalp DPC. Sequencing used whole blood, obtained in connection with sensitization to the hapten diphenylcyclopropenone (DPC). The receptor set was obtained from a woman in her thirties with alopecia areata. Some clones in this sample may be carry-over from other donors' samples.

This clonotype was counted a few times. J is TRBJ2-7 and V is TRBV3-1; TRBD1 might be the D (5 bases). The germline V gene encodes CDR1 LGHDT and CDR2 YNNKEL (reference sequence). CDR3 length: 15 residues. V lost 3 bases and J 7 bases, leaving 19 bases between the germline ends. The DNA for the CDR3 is TGTGCCAGCAGCCAGATCCAGTCCGCAGGGCGGGAGCAGTACTTC. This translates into CASSQIQSAGREQYF.

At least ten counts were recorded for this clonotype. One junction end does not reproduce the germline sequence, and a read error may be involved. The CDR3 coding sequence is TGCAGCGTTATGGGTGCCCGGGCAAGAGAGTCCCAGTACTTC. It yields the protein CSVMGARARESQYF. J is TRBJ2-5 and V is TRBV29-1, with D hard to call. Looked up from germline, CDR1 is SQVTM and CDR2 is ANQGSEA. The CDR3 is 14 amino acids.

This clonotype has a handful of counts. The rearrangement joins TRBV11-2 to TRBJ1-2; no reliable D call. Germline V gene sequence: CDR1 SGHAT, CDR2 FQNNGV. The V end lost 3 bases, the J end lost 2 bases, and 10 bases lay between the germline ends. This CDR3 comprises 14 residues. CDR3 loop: CASSFSRRNYGYTF. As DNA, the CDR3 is TGTGCCAGCAGCTTTTCCAGGAGAAACTATGGCTACACCTTC. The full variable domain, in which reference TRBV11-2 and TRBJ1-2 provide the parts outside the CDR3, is EAGVAQSPRYKIIEKRQSVAFWCNPISGHATLYWYQQILGQGPKLLIQFQNNGVVDDSQLPKDRFSAERLKGVDSTLKIQPAKLEDSAVYLCASSFSRRNYGYTFGSGTRLTVV.

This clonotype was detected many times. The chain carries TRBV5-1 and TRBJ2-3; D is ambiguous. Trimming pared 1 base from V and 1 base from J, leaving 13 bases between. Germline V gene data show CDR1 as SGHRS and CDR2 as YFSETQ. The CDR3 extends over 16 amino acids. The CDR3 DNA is TGCGCCAGCAGCTTGTGGGCAGGCGAGGGCACAGATACGCAGTATTTT. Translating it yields CASSLWAGEGTDTQYF.

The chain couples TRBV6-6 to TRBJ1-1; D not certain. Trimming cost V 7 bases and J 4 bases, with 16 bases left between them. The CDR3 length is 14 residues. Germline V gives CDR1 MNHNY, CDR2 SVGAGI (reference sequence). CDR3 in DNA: TGTGCCAGCACCCCACGGGTGCCGGGCACTGAAGCTTTCTTT. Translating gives CASTPRVPGTEAFF.

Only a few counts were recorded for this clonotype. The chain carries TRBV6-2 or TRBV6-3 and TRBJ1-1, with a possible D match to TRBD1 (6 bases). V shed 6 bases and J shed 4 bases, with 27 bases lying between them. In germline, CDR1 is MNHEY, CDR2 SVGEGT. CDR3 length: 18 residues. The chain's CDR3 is CASSYRRSGVGRGTEAFF. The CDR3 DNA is TGTGCCAGCAGCTATCGAAGATCAGGGGTAGGAAGGGGCACTGAAGCTTTCTTT.

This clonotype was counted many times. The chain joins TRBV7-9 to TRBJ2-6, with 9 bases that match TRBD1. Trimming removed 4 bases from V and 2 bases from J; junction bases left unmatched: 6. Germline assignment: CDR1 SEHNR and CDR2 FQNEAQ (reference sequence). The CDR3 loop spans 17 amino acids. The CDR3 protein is CASSYSTGGAGANVLTF. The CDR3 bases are TGTGCCAGCAGCTACTCAACAGGGGGCGCTGGGGCCAACGTCCTGACTTTC.

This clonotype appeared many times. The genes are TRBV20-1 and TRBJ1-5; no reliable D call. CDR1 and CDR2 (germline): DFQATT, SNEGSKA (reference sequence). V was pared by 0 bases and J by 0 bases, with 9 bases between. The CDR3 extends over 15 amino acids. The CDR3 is CSARDHRDSNQPQHF. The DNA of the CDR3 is TGCAGTGCTAGAGATCATCGGGATAGCAATCAGCCCCAGCATTTT.

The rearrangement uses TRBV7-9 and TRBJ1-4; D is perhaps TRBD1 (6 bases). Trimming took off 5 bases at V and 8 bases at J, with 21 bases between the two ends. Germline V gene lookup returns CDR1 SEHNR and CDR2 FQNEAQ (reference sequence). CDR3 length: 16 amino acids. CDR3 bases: TGTGCCAGCAGCCGCGGCGGCTCCAGGGGAGGGGAAAAACTGTTTTTT. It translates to CASSRGGSRGGEKLFF.

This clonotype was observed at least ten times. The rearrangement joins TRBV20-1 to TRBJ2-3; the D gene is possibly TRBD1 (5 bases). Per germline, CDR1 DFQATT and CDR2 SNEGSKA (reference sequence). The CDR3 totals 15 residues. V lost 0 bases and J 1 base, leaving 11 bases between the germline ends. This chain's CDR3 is CSARDSRAGTDTQYF. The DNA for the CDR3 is TGCAGTGCTAGAGATAGCAGGGCGGGCACAGATACGCAGTATTTT.

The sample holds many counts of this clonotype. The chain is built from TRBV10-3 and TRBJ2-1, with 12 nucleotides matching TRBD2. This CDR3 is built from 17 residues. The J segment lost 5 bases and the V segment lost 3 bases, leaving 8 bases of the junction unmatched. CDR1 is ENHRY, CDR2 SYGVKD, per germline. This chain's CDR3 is CAISEQLLAGGNNEQFF. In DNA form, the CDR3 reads TGTGCCATCAGTGAACAACTTCTAGCGGGGGGGAACAATGAGCAGTTCTTC.

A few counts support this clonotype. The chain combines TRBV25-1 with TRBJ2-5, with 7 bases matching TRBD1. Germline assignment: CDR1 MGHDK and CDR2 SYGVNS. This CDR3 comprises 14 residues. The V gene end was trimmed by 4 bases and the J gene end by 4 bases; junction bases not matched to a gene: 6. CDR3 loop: CASSGDREIETQYF. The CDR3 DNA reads TGTGCCAGCAGTGGAGACAGGGAGATAGAGACCCAGTACTTC.

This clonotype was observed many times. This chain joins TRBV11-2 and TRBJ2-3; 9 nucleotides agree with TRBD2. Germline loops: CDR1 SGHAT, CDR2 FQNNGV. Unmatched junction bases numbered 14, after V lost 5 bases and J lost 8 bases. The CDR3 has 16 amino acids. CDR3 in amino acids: CASSPPASGAKGTQYF. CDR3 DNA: TGTGCCAGCAGCCCCCCGGCTAGCGGGGCCAAGGGTACGCAGTATTTT.

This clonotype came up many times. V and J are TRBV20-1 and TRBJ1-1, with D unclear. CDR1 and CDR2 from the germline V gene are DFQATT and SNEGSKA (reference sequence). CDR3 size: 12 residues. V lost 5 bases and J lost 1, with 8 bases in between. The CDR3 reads CSAPLRNTEAFF. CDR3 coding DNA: TGCAGTGCTCCCCTGAGGAACACTGAAGCTTTCTTT.

Here the CDR3 DNA reads TGTGCCAGCAGCCCCAGACCTGGCAATCAGCCCCAGCATTTT. It translates to CASSPRPGNQPQHF. The chain couples TRBV11-3 to TRBJ1-5; no clear D gene. Per germline, CDR1 SGHNT and CDR2 YENEEA. The V gene lost 5 bases and the J gene lost 2 bases, with 10 bases spanning the gap. The CDR3 has 14 amino acids.

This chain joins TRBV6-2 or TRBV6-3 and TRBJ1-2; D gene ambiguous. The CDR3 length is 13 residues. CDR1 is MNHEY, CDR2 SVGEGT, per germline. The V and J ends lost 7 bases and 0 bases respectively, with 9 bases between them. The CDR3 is CASIYPANYGYTF. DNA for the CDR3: TGTGCCAGCATCTACCCGGCTAACTATGGCTACACCTTC.

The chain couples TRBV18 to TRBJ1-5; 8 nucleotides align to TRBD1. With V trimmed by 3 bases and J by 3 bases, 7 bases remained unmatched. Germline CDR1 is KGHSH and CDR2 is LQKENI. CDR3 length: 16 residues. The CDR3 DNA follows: TGTGCCAGCTCACCTTCCGACAGGGGTGACAATCAGCCCCAGCATTTT. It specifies CASSPSDRGDNQPQHF.

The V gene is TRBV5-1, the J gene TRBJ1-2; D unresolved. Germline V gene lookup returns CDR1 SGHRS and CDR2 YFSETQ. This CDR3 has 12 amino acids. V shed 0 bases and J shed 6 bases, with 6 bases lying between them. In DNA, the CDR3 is TGCGCCAGCAGCTTGGCGTCCGATGGCTACACCTTC. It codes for CASSLASDGYTF.

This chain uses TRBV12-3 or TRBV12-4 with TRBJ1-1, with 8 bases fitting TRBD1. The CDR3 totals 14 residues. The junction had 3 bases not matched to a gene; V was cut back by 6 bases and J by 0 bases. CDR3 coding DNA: TGTGCCAGCAGCCGGGACAGGTTGAACACTGAAGCTTTCTTT. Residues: CASSRDRLNTEAFF.

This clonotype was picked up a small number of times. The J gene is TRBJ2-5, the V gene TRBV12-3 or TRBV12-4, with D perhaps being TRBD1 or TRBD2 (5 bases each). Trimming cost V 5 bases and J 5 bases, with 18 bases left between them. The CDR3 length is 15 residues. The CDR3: CASSPGKDMRETQYF. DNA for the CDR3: TGTGCCAGCAGTCCCGGGAAGGACATGAGGGAGACCCAGTACTTC.

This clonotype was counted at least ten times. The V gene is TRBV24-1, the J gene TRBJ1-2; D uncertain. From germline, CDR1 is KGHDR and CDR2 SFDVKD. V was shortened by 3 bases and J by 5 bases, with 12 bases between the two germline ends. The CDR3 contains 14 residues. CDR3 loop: CATSDETVRYGYTF. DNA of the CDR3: TGTGCCACCAGTGATGAAACAGTACGTTATGGCTACACCTTC.

CDR3 sequence reads: CAWKDSGNTIYF. The CDR3 nucleotides read TGTGCCTGGAAGGATTCTGGAAACACCATATATTTT. This rearrangement joins TRBV30 to TRBJ1-3, with unresolved D. The germline CDR1 and CDR2 sequences are GTSNPN and SVGIG (reference sequence). The CDR3 loop spans 12 amino acids. Trimming pared 4 bases from V and 1 base from J, leaving 5 bases between.

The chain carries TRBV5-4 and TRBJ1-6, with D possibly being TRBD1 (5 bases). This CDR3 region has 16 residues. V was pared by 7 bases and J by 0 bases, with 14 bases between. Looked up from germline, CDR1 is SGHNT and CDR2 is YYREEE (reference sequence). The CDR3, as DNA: TGTGCCAGCCGCTCGGGGGGAAGCTCCTATAATTCACCCCTCCACTTT. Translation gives CASRSGGSSYNSPLHF.

CDR3 protein: CASSVAGVIQPQHF. The CDR3 DNA reads as TGTGCCAGTAGTGTCGCAGGGGTAATACAGCCCCAGCATTTT. V usage is TRBV19 and J usage is TRBJ1-5; a possible D gene is TRBD1 (6 bases). V was shortened by 5 bases and J by 7 bases, with 15 bases between the two germline ends. The CDR3 length is 14 residues. Per germline, CDR1 LNHDA and CDR2 SQIVND (reference sequence).

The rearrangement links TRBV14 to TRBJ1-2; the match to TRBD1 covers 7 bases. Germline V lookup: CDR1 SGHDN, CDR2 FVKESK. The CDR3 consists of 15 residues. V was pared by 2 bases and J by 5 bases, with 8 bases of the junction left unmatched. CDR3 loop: CASSQRRDSRYGYTF. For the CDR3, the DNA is TGTGCCAGCAGCCAACGCCGGGACAGTCGTTATGGCTACACCTTC.

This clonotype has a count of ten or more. CDR3 loop: CASKRGAGGNQPQHF. The CDR3 DNA sequence: TGTGCCAGCAAACGGGGGGCAGGGGGGAATCAGCCCCAGCATTTT. This chain uses TRBV6-5 with TRBJ1-5; TRBD1 aligns across 7 bases. The V gene end was trimmed by 7 bases and the J gene end by 4 bases; junction bases not matched to a gene: 10. CDR3 length: 15 amino acids. Germline V gene lookup returns CDR1 MNHEY and CDR2 SVGAGI.